This T cell receptor beta chain was documented in a study of identical twins. A universal primer binding site was introduced by template switching. The final cDNA contained unique molecular identifiers. MiXCR was run by TCRdb on the 5' RACE reads, yielding one entry per CDR3 protein. The sample shows hundreds of thousands of distinct CDR3 sequences, 6.1% of them seen only once. At least ten counts were recorded for this clonotype. The sequence was collected from a man aged 18 to 30 in good health. What was sequenced was naive T cells sorted from blood.

CDR3 in DNA: TGTGCCATCAGTGAGTCGTACAGTTCACCCCTCCACTTT. Its translation: CAISESYSSPLHF. The chain couples TRBV10-3 to TRBJ1-6; D remains ambiguous. Between the trimmed V and J ends, which lost 0 bases and 9 bases, there was a span of 6 bases. The CDR3 is 13 amino acids. Germline values: CDR1 ENHRY, CDR2 SYGVKD.